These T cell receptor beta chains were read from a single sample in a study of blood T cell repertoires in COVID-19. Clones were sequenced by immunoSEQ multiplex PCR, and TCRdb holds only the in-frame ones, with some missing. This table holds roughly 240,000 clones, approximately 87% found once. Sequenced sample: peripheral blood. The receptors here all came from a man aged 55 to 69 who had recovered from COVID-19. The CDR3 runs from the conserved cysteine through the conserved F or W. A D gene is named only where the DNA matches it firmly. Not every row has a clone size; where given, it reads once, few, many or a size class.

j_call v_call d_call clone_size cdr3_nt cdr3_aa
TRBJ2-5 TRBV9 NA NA TGTGCCAGCAGCGTACTGGGGGCAGGCGAGACCCAGTACTTC CASSVLGAGETQYF
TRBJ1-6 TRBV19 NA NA TGTGCCAGTAGTATAGAAAGACGGCGGCCCCTCCACTTT CASSIERRRPLHF
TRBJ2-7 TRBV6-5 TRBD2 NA TGTGCCAGCATGGAGGGAGGGTTGGCCTACGAGCAGTACTTC CASMEGGLAYEQYF
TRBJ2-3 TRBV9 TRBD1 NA TGTGCCAGCAGCGAAAAGACAGGGGCCCCGTCTACGCAGTATTTT CASSEKTGAPSTQYF
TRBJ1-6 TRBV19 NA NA TGTGCCAGTAGTATGGGTGGCGGTTCACCCCTCCACTTT CASSMGGGSPLHF
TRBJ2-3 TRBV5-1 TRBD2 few TGCGCCAGCAGCTTGAACGTATTCGCGGGGGGCGGCACAGATACGCAGTATTTT CASSLNVFAGGGTDTQYF
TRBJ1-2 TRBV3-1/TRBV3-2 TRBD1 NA TGTGCCAGCAGCCAGACAGGGGGCCTCGGCTATGGCTACACCTTC CASSQTGGLGYGYTF
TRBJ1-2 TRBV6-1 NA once TGTGCCAGCAGTGAAGTGGGCACCGCTAACTATGGCTACACCTTC CASSEVGTANYGYTF
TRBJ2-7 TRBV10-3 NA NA TGTGCCATCAGTAAACAGGGAACCTACGAGCAGTACTTC CAISKQGTYEQYF
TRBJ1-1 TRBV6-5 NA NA TGTGCCAGCAGTATAGGGGTGAACACTGAAGCTTTCTTT CASSIGVNTEAFF
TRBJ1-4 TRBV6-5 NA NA TGTGCCAGCAGAGGGGCTACAGGCAATGAAAAACTGTTTTTT CASRGATGNEKLFF
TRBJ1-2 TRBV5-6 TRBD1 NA TGTGCCAGCAGCCTGGGGGGACAGGCCGCCCTCTATGGCTACACCTTC CASSLGGQAALYGYTF
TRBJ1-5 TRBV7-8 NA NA TGTGCCAGCAGCTTACGTCCAGGAACTCCGAATCAGCCCCAGCATTTT CASSLRPGTPNQPQHF
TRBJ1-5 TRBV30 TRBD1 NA TGTGCCTGGAGTAAGACAGGGGGTCAGCCCCAGCATTTT CAWSKTGGQPQHF
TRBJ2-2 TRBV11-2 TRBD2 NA TGTGCCAGCAGCTTATCCCTGGGACTAGCGGGCACCGGGGAGCTGTTTTTT CASSLSLGLAGTGELFF
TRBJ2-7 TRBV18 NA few TGTGCCAGCTCACGTGACAGCGCCTACGAGCAGTACTTC CASSRDSAYEQYF
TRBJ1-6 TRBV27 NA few TGTGCCAGCAGTCATCCCCGAGATTCACCCCTCCACTTT CASSHPRDSPLHF
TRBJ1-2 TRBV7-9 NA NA TGTGCCAGCAGCCTCGGGGAGGGGGATAGCTATGGCTACACCTTC CASSLGEGDSYGYTF
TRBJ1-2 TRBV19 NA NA TGTGCCAGTAGTATAGCGGCGGTGGGGCTCAACTATGGCTACACCTTC CASSIAAVGLNYGYTF
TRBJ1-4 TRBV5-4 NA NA TGTGCCAGCAGCTTGGGAGGGACTAATGAAAAACTGTTTTTT CASSLGGTNEKLFF
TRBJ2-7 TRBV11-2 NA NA TGTGCCAGCAGCTTAGTTGGCAGGGGCGACGAGCAGTACTTC CASSLVGRGDEQYF
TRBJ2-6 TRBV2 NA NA TGTGCCATCGGGAGCTCTGGGGCCAACGTCCTGACTTTC CAIGSSGANVLTF
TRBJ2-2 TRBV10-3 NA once TGTGCCATCAGTGAGCAGGTCCTCGGGAGCACCGGGGAGCTGTTTTTT CAISEQVLGSTGELFF
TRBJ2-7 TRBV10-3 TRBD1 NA TGTGCCATCAGTGAGTCGGGACAGACCTACGAGCAGTACTTC CAISESGQTYEQYF
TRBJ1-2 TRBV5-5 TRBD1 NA TGTGCCAGCAGCACCGGACAGGATCACTATGGCTACACCTTC CASSTGQDHYGYTF
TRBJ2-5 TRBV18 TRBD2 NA TGTGCCAGCTCCAGTGATAGCGGGACCAAAGAGACCCAGTACTTC CASSSDSGTKETQYF
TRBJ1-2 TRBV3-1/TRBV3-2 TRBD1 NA TGTGCCAGCAGCCAAGCCGGGACAGGTACTAACTATGGCTACACCTTC CASSQAGTGTNYGYTF
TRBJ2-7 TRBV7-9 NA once TGTGCCAGCAGCTTAGTGGGGCTTCGGGAGCAGTACTTC CASSLVGLREQYF